This T cell receptor (beta chain) was sequenced for a study of shared clonotypes between healthy human individuals. In the original workflow: Filtering differed since immunoSEQ provided only junctions, with no quality scores. Libraries were prepared by immunoSEQ multiplex PCR; TCRdb keeps only in-frame clonotypes and omits some of them. Clonal size and the V and J genes are those of that table, whereas D and trimming came from the DNA. The table includes about 2.2 million clones, just over 90% detected once. Germline V gene data show CDR1 as SEHNR and CDR2 as FQNEAQ (reference sequence). The V gene end was trimmed by 5 bases and the J gene end by 4 bases; junction bases not matched to a gene: 7. This CDR3 comprises 14 residues. Findings of the study overall: Sharing across four donors was highest in naive CD4 (roughly 5%) and lowest in memory CD8 (approximately 0.4%). Limitation of the genetic and exposure-history diversity represented came from the few donors.

Naive CD8 isolation took CD45RO-negative cells positively selected for CCR7 and excluded terminally differentiated effector memory CD45RA+ cells. Within Nashville, Tennessee resided all donors, each a Caucasian adult. A note on this clone: Its antigen remains unknown.

The chain employs TRBV7-9 and TRBJ1-1; 7 bases map to TRBD1. This TCR came from a man aged 18 to 35 in good health. Some clones in this sample may be carry-over from other donors' samples. The sequenced sample was naive CD8+ T cells from PBMCs. The DNA for the CDR3 is TGTGCCAGCAGCGGGCGACAGGGCGCCACTGAAGCTTTCTTT. Translating gives CASSGRQGATEAFF.